The 18 T cell receptor beta chains presented below share a single source sample, sequenced in a study of identical twins. TCRdb independently ran MiXCR on the 5' RACE reads; one entry per CDR3 protein. The data contain roughly 690,000 distinct CDR3 sequences, less than 25% of them singletons. These data also formed part of another study, on T cells expressing NK-cell markers.

The sample was PBMCs. The receptor set was obtained from a woman in her late teens or twenties in good health.

This clonotype turned up a few times. J is TRBJ2-2 and V is TRBV6-1, with D perhaps matching TRBD1 or TRBD2 (5 bases each). This CDR3 has 16 residues. The germline gives CDR1 MNHNS, CDR2 SASEGT. Trimming stripped 6 bases from V and 0 bases from J, with 14 bases between. The CDR3 DNA reads TGTGCCAGCAGCTCCTTCGGGGCTTCGAACACCGGGGAGCTGTTTTTT. Protein: CASSSFGASNTGELFF.

This clonotype showed up many times. V gene TRBV15 combines with J gene TRBJ2-1; 9 bases are a match to TRBD2. V gave up 3 bases and J gave up 3 bases; unmatched junction bases: 3. The germline gives CDR1 LNHNV, CDR2 YYDKDF (reference sequence). The CDR3 is made up of 15 amino acids. CDR3 sequence reads: CATSSRSGSYNEQFF. In DNA form, the CDR3 reads TGTGCCACCAGCAGCCGTAGCGGGAGCTACAATGAGCAGTTCTTC.

V and J are TRBV10-3 and TRBJ2-5; no reliable D call. CDR1 and CDR2 from the germline V gene are ENHRY and SYGVKD. This CDR3 spans 11 amino acids. The CDR3 DNA follows: TGTGTCACGGCAGCGCAAGAGACCCAGTACTTC. It is translated as CVTAAQETQYF.

The rearrangement uses TRBV12-3 or TRBV12-4 and TRBJ2-3; D ambiguous. Between the trimmed V and J ends, which lost 6 bases and 4 bases, there was a span of 8 bases. The CDR3 is 12 residues long. As DNA, the CDR3 is TGTGCCAGCAGCTCCAGTCCAGATACGCAGTATTTT. Protein sequence: CASSSSPDTQYF.

The gene calls are TRBV12-3 or TRBV12-4 and TRBJ1-3, with D uncertain. The ends were cut back, 5 bases at V and 6 bases at J, with 11 bases in the middle. This CDR3 has 13 residues. CDR3 in amino acids: CASSPTLENTIYF. As DNA, the CDR3 is TGTGCCAGCAGTCCCACCCTGGAAAACACCATATATTTT.

This clonotype was found a few times. The chain employs TRBV7-2 and TRBJ2-5, with 9 bases aligning to TRBD1. Germline lookup yields CDR1 SGHTA and CDR2 FQGNSA. The CDR3 consists of 14 residues. J lost 6 bases, V lost 4 bases, and 6 bases had no gene match. The CDR3 spells CASSSPGQGKTQYF. As DNA, the CDR3 is TGTGCCAGCAGCTCGCCGGGACAGGGAAAGACCCAGTACTTC.

This clonotype was seen repeatedly, ten times or more. The chain joins TRBV12-3 or TRBV12-4 to TRBJ2-1, with D unresolved. Trimming pared 6 bases from V and 0 bases from J, leaving 12 bases between. The CDR3 has 15 residues. The CDR3 spells CASRATRRSYNEQFF. DNA of the CDR3: TGTGCCAGCAGGGCAACACGACGCTCCTACAATGAGCAGTTCTTC.

V is TRBV20-1 and J is TRBJ2-5; the match to TRBD2 covers 12 bases. Trimming at V came to 6 bases and at J to 2 bases, leaving 4 bases not matched to a gene. There are 14 residues in the CDR3. Germline-derived CDR1 and CDR2 are DFQATT and SNEGSKA (reference sequence). CDR3 DNA: TGCAGTGCCCTAGCGGGAGGGATGCAAGAGACCCAGTACTTC. Its protein product is CSALAGGMQETQYF.

This clonotype was seen only a few times. This sequence joins TRBV29-1 and TRBJ2-3, with TRBD1 identical over 8 bases. The germline gives CDR1 SQVTM, CDR2 ANQGSEA. CDR3 size: 14 residues. V lost 8 bases to trimming and J lost 1 base; unmatched junction nucleotides: 8. The DNA for the CDR3 is TGCAGCATTATCCCGGGACAGGGCACAGATACGCAGTATTTT. As protein: CSIIPGQGTDTQYF.

The rearrangement joins TRBV6-6 to TRBJ1-1; D unclear. The CDR3 runs to 13 residues. CDR1 and CDR2 from the germline V gene are MNHNY and SVGAGI (reference sequence). V shed 3 bases and J shed 11 bases, with 16 bases lying between them. CDR3 nucleotides: TGTGCCAGCAGTTATATGGGGAAGGTATGGGCTTTCTTT. Translation gives CASSYMGKVWAFF.

This clonotype was counted only a few times. The J gene is TRBJ2-3, the V gene TRBV27; tentative D call: TRBD2 (5 bases). This CDR3 is built from 16 residues. The V end lost 8 bases, the J end lost 3 bases, and 21 bases lay between the germline ends. Germline V CDR1 and CDR2: MNHEY, SMNVEV (reference sequence). The CDR3 reads CASRRTQPGMTDTQYF. In nucleotides, the CDR3 is TGTGCCAGCCGTCGAACCCAACCGGGGATGACAGATACGCAGTATTTT.

This clonotype was seen a few times. The CDR3 reads CASSTTIRETQYF. For the CDR3, the DNA is TGTGCCAGCAGTACGACTATCAGGGAGACCCAGTACTTC. This chain connects TRBV27 to TRBJ2-5; a possible D gene is TRBD2 (5 bases). The CDR3 length is 13 residues. Trimming shortened V by 5 bases and J by 5 bases, and 12 bases separated the two germline ends. Germline CDR1 reads MNHEY; CDR2 reads SMNVEV (reference sequence).

This clonotype was seen repeatedly, ten times or more. The rearrangement uses TRBV15 and TRBJ2-6, with D unclear. CDR1 and CDR2 (germline): LNHNV, YYDKDF (reference sequence). V lost 1 base, J lost 1 base, and 5 bases lay in between. The CDR3 sequence is 15 residues long. Here the CDR3 reads CATSRGQSGANVLTF. The CDR3 bases are TGTGCCACCAGCAGAGGACAATCTGGGGCCAACGTCCTGACTTTC.

The V and J genes are TRBV9 and TRBJ2-1; D is perhaps TRBD1 or TRBD2 (5 bases each). Trimming removed 0 bases from V and 2 bases from J, with 15 bases in between. Germline CDR1 and CDR2: SGDLS and YYNGEE. The CDR3 extends over 17 amino acids. CDR3 residues: CASSVGGFGTTYNEQFF. The DNA of the CDR3 is TGTGCCAGCAGCGTAGGTGGGTTCGGGACCACCTACAATGAGCAGTTCTTC.

This clonotype was seen a handful of times. The chain uses TRBV20-1 and TRBJ2-5, with no clear D. Germline CDR1 reads DFQATT; CDR2 reads SNEGSKA (reference sequence). V shed 1 base and J shed 4 bases, with 10 bases lying between them. This CDR3 has 13 amino acids. The CDR3 DNA sequence: TGCAGTGCTAGAGGAGTGACGGGAGAGACCCAGTACTTC. Translated, it gives CSARGVTGETQYF.

This clonotype was seen at least ten times. The chain is built from TRBV11-1 and TRBJ2-3, with D tentatively TRBD1 (6 bases). In germline, CDR1 is SGHAT, CDR2 FQDESV (reference sequence). V was pared by 5 bases and J by 4 bases, with 10 bases between. CDR3 size: 13 residues. For the CDR3, the DNA is TGTGCCAGCAGCCGACAGGAGGCAGATACGCAGTATTTT. Its protein is CASSRQEADTQYF. Complete variable domain (other parts from reference TRBV11-1 and TRBJ2-3): EAEVAQSPRYKITEKSQAVAFWCDPISGHATLYWYRQILGQGPELLVQFQDESVVDDSQLPKDRFSAERLKGVDSTLKIQPAELGDSAMYLCASSRQEADTQYFGPGTRLTVL.

The J gene is TRBJ2-7, the V gene TRBV7-9, with TRBD1 matching over 7 bases. In germline, CDR1 is SEHNR, CDR2 FQNEAQ (reference sequence). The CDR3 contains 15 residues. Trimming at V came to 2 bases and at J to 3 bases, leaving 7 bases not matched to a gene. The CDR3 DNA is TGTGCCAGCAGCTTAACTACGGGACAGCTCTACGAGCAGTACTTC. This translates into CASSLTTGQLYEQYF. Looking up the rest from reference TRBV7-9 and TRBJ2-7 gives the full variable domain: DTGVSQNPRHKITKRGQNVTFRCDPISEHNRLYWYRQTLGQGPEFLTYFQNEAQLEKSRLLSDRFSAERPKGSFSTLEIQRTEQGDSAMYLCASSLTTGQLYEQYFGPGTRLTVT.

This clonotype was counted only a few times. The chain joins TRBV12-3 or TRBV12-4 to TRBJ2-7; TRBD1 or TRBD2 may be the D gene (6 bases each). The CDR3 sequence is 15 residues long. Trimming cost V 1 base and J 0 bases, with 10 bases left between them. The CDR3 nucleotides read TGTGCCAGCAGTTTAGAAGGGGGGACCTCCTACGAGCAGTACTTC. Its protein is CASSLEGGTSYEQYF.